This TCR beta chain was identified in a study of T and B cells in COVID-19 patients. Study-level points and caveats: Clonality of TRB repertoires was high in active COVID-19; recovery brought above-healthy diversity and richness. There were around 2,300 TCR clusters exclusive to the recovered cohort, around 32 with low generation probability.

Blood genomic DNA input for TRB amplification was about 240-500 ng. TRB rearrangements were amplified by multiplex PCR with BIOMED2 TRB-A/B primers. A single record per CDR3 protein comes from TCRdb applying MiXCR to the multiplex PCR reads. The data contain about 15,000 distinct CDR3 sequences, about 29% of them singletons. V was pared by 5 bases and J by 6 bases, with 0 bases of the junction left unmatched. Germline values: CDR1 LNHDA, CDR2 SQIVND (reference sequence). CDR3 length equals 12 residues. This clonotype was found once. Its antigen is currently unknown. The TCR originated in a human donor who had recovered from COVID-19. This rearrangement joins TRBV19 to TRBJ2-2; 7 bases line up with TRBD1. Sequenced: blood. The CDR3 is CASSDRAGELFF. CDR3 bases: TGTGCCAGTAGTGACAGGGCCGGGGAGCTGTTTTTT.